This T cell receptor beta chain emerged from a study of shared clonotypes between healthy human individuals. CDR1 is MNHNS, CDR2 SASEGT, per germline. The CDR3 contains 17 residues. Trimming removed 2 bases at V and 2 bases at J, with 19 bases between. Sequencing was performed with immunoSEQ multiplex PCR; in TCRdb, only in-frame clones are kept and a portion is missing. The sample contains some 1 million clones, 60% to 80% of which appear only once. The origin of this receptor is a man in his late teens or twenties in good health. The chain combines TRBV6-1 with TRBJ2-7, with a tentative D call TRBD1 (6 bases). The sample was memory CD4+ T cells sorted from blood. The subset was: CD45RA-negative fraction. The DNA of the CDR3 is TGTGCCAGCAGTGAAACCTCGGGACATTGGGACCCCTACGAGCAGTACTTC. This codes for CASSETSGHWDPYEQYF.